This TCR delta chain is drawn from a study of γδ T cells in repeated Plasmodium falciparum infection (dated by TCRdb to the early 2020s). For the wider study: In the natural-infection arm, Malian children exposed to intense seasonal malaria transmission were enrolled and compared against age and gender matched Australian children. Four controlled human malaria infections were administered to about five malaria-naive U.S. adults over 644 days by bites from P. falciparum NF54-infected Anopheles stephensi mosquitoes. Controlled-infection subjects were sampled at baseline, immediately before selected infections, and 21 days after each infection. Malian gammadelta TCR repertoires were analysed cross-sectionally in periods with no transmission and longitudinally across episodes of acute febrile malaria. The study examined how repeated Plasmodium falciparum infection shapes the human gammadelta T cell repertoire, using natural infection in Mali and controlled human malaria infection.

Libraries came from multiplex PCR. The listed sequencing device is Illumina MiSeq. From each sorted gammadelta T cell sample, both TCR gamma (TRG) and TCR delta (TRD) chains were sequenced. The authors' analysis ran thus. Repertoire analyses included clonotype tree plots, accumulated frequency of the top 20 clonotypes, diversity index (DI) and D75 metrics. Public reads were reanalyzed in TCRdb with CATT, and rows carrying the same DNA were merged afterwards. The V and J calls, along with clone size, are taken from TCRdb and not from the paper's own processing. The sample table records about 48,000 delta-chain clones; roughly 1.6% of these occur just once. The biggest ten clones account for about 8.3% of the sample. This clone was observed at least ten times. The clone's antigen remains unknown. The protein that TCRdb holds for this DNA derives from a much larger clone and differs from the translated DNA at residue 4, which likely indicates a read error; the protein shown here is translated from the DNA.

Study-level results and caveats: Generalizability was limited because the Malian cohort was drawn from a small rural village of predominantly one ethnic group. The controlled-infection cohort was small, limiting analysis of inter-individual variability in gammadelta T cell responses.

The sample comprised gamma-delta T cells from blood. This sequence was found in a pool of human donors (malaria-infected and uninfected, not separated).

The DNA reads TGTGCTCTTGTGGAATTATTACACCACCACGCTGTACTGGGGGATACGCCGGGACCCCTGATCTTT. This translates into CALVELLHHHAVLGDTPGPLIF. This chain is built from TRDV1 and TRDJ4, and 13 junction bases match TRDD3. TCRdb gives no J gene; it was assigned here by matching the DNA to germline. The CDR3 covers 22 residues, taking in both the cysteine and the phenylalanine. Only the CDR3 region is kept as DNA, spanning 66 bases read in frame from base 1. The germline V gene gives CDR1 as TSWWSYY and CDR2 as QGS.